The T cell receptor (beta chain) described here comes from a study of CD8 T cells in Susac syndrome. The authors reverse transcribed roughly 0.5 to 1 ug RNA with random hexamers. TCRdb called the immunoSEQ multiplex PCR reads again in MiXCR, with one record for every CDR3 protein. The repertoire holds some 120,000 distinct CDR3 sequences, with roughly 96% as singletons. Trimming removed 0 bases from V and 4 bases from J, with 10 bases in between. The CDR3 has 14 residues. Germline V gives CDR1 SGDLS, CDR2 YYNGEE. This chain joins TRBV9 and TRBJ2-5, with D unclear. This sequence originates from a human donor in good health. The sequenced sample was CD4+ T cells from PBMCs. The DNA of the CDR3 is TGTGCCAGCAGCGTAGACCCCGGTAGAGAGACCCAGTACTTC. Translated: CASSVDPGRETQYF.